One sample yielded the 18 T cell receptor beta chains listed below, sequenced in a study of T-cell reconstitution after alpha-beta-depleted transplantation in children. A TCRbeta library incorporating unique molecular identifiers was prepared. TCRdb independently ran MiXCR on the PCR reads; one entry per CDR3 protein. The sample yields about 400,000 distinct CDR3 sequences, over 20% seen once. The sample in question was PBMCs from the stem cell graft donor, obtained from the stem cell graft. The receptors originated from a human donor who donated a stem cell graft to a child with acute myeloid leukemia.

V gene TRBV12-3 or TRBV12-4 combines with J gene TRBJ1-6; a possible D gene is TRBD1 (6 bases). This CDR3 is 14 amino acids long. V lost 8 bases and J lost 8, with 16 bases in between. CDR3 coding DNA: TGTGCCAGCGGACTACAGGGAATCGATTCACCCCTCCACTTT. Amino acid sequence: CASGLQGIDSPLHF.

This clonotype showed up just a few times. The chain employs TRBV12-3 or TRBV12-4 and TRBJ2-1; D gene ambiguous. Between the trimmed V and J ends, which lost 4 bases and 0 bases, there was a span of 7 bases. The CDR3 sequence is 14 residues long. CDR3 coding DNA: TGTGCCAGCAGTTACGGAAACTCCTACAATGAGCAGTTCTTC. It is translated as CASSYGNSYNEQFF.

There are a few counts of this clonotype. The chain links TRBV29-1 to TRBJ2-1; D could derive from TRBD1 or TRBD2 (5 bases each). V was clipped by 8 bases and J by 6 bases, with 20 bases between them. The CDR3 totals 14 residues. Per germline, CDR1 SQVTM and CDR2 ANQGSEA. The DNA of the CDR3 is TGCAGCATATCTCGGGCCGGGACGGCCAATGAGCAGTTCTTC. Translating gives CSISRAGTANEQFF.

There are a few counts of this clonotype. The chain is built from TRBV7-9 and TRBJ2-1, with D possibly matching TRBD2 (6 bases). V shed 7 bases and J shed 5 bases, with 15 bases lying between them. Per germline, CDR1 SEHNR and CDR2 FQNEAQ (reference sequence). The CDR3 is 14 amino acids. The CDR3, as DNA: TGTGCCAGCACGGTTGCGGCGGGAAACAATGAGCAGTTCTTC. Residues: CASTVAAGNNEQFF.

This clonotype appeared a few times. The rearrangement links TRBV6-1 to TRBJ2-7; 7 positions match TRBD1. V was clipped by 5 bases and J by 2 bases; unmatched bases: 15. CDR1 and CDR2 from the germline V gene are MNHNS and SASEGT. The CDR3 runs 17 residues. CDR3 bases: TGTGCCAGCAGTCGGACCAACGACAGGGCCAGGGCCTACGAGCAGTACTTC. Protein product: CASSRTNDRARAYEQYF.

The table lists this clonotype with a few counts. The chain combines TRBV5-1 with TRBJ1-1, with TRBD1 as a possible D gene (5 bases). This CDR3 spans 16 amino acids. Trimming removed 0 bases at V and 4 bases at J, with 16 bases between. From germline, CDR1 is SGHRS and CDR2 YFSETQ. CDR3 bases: TGCGCCAGCAGCTTGGAGGCAGGGCTTACGAGCACTGAAGCTTTCTTT. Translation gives CASSLEAGLTSTEAFF.

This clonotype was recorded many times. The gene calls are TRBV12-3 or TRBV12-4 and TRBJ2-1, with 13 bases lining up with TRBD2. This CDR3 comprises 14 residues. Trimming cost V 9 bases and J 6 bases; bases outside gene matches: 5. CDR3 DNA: TGTGCCAGTCGACTAGCGGGAGGTGCCAATGAGCAGTTCTTC. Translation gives CASRLAGGANEQFF.

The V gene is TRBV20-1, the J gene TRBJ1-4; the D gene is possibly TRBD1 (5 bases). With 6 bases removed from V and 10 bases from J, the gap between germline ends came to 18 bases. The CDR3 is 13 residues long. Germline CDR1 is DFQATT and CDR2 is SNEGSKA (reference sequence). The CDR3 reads CSAQSSVTGKLFF. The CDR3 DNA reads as TGCAGTGCACAGAGTTCGGTAACAGGAAAACTGTTTTTT.

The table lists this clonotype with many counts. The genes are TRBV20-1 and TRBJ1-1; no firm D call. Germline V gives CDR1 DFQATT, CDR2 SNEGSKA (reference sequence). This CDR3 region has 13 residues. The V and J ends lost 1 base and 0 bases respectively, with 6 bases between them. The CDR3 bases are TGCAGTGCTAGAGGACCGATGAACACTGAAGCTTTCTTT. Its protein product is CSARGPMNTEAFF.

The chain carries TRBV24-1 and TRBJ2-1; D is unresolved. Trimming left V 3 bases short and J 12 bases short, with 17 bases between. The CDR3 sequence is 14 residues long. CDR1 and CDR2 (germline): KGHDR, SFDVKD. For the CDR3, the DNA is TGTGCCACCAGTGATGAAAAACCGCCTTCGGGGCAGTTCTTC. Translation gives CATSDEKPPSGQFF.

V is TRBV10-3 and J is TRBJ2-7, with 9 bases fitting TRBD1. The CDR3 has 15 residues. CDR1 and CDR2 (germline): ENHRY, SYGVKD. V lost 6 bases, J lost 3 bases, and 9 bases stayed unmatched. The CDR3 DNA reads TGTGCCATCAGGACCGGGACAGGGTTGGTCTACGAGCAGTACTTC. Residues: CAIRTGTGLVYEQYF.

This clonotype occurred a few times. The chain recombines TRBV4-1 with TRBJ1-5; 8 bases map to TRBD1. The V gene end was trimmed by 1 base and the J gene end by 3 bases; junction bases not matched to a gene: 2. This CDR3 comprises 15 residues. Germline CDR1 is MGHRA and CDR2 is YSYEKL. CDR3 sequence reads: CASSQGQGINQPQHF. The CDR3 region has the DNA TGCGCCAGCAGCCAAGGACAGGGGATCAATCAGCCCCAGCATTTT.

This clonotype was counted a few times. This CDR3 reads CSARRYGTSGRNEQFF. CDR3 DNA sequence: TGCAGTGCTAGGAGATACGGGACTAGCGGGAGGAATGAGCAGTTCTTC. The rearrangement joins TRBV20-1 to TRBJ2-1; 15 bases map to TRBD2. With 3 bases clipped from V and 7 bases from J, the junction kept 7 bases outside the gene matches. The germline V gene has CDR1 DFQATT and CDR2 SNEGSKA (reference sequence). The CDR3 spans 16 residues.

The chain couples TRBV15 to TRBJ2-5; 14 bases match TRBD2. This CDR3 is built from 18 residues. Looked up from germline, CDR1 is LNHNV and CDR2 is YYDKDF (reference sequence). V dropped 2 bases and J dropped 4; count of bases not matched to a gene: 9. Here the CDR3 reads CATSRLGLAGEGAETQYF. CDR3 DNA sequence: TGTGCCACCAGCAGACTGGGACTAGCGGGAGAAGGAGCAGAGACCCAGTACTTC.

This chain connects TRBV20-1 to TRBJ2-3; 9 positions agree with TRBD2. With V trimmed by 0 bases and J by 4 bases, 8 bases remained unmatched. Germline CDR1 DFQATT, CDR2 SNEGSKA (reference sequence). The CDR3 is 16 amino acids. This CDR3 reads CSARDEASGKSDTQYF. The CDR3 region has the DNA TGCAGTGCTAGAGATGAGGCTAGCGGGAAGTCAGATACGCAGTATTTT.

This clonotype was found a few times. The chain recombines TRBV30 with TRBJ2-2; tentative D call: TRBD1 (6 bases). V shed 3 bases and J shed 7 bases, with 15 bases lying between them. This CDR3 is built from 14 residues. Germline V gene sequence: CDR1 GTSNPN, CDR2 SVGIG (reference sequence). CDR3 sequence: CAWSPGVRGGELFF. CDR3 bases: TGTGCCTGGAGCCCAGGGGTTCGCGGCGGGGAGCTGTTTTTT. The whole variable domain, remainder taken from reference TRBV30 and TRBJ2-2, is SQTIHQWPATLVQPVGSPLSLECTVEGTSNPNLYWYRQAAGRGLQLLFYSVGIGQISSEVPQNLSASRPQDRQFILSSKKLLLSDSGFYLCAWSPGVRGGELFFGEGSRLTVL.

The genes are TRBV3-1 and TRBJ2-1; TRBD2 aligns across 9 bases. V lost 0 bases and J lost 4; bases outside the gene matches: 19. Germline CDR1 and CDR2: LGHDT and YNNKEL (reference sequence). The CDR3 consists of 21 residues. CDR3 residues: CASSQEGGVAGDPVPYNEQFF. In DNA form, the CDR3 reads TGTGCCAGCAGCCAAGAGGGAGGGGTAGCGGGAGACCCTGTGCCATACAATGAGCAGTTCTTC.

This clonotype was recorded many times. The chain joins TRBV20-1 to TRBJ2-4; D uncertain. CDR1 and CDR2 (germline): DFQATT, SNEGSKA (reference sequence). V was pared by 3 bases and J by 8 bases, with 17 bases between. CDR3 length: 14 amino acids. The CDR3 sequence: CSASKAAIADIQYF. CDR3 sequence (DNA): TGCAGTGCTAGCAAGGCGGCAATCGCGGACATTCAGTACTTC.